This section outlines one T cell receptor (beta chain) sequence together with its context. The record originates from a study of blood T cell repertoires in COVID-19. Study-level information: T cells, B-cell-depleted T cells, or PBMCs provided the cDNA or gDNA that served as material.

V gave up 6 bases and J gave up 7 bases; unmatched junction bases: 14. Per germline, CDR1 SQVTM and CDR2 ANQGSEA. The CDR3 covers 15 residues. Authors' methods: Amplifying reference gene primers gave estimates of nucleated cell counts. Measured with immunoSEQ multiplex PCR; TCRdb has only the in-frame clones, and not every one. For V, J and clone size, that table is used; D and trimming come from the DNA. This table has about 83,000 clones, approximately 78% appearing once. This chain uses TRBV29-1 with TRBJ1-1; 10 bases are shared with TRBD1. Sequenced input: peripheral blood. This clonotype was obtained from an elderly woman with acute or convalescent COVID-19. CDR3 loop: CSVLGQGGEWGEAFF. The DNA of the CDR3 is TGCAGCGTCCTAGGACAGGGGGGAGAGTGGGGTGAAGCTTTCTTT.